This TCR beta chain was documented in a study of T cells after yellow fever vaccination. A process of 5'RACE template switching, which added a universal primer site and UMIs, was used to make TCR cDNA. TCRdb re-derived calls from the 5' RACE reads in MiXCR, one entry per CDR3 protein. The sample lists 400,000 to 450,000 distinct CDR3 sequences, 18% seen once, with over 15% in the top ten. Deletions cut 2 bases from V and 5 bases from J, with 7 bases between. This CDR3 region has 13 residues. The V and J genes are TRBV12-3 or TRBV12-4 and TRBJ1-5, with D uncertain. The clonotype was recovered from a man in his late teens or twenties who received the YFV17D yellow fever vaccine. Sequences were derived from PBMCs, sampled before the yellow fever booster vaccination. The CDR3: CASSLILHQPQHF. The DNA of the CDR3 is TGTGCCAGCAGTTTAATTCTTCATCAGCCCCAGCATTTT.